A selection of T cell receptor beta chains follows, all from one sample in a study of cytomegalovirus exposure and HLA in healthy donors. Sequenced by immunoSEQ multiplex PCR; TCRdb stores in-frame clones only, minus some. The table lists about 110,000 clones, about nine tenths of them singletons, with about 2.1% in the top ten. The sequenced sample was PBMCs. Receptors originate from a woman aged 18-29 years in good health and CMV-seronegative. Both conserved end residues are part of each CDR3. The order of the fields is J gene, V gene, D gene, clone size, CDR3 protein, CDR3 DNA. A D gene is named only where the DNA matches it firmly. Clone size is not always given. Where it is, it says once, few, many or a class for expanded clones.

J gene: TRBJ2-3; V gene: TRBV14; D gene: TRBD2; clone size: NA; CDR3 protein: CASSQAEVGLTGEDTQYF; CDR3 DNA: TGTGCCAGCAGCCAAGCTGAAGTGGGACTAACAGGAGAAGATACGCAGTATTTT
J gene: TRBJ2-7; V gene: TRBV7-2; D gene: TRBD2; clone size: NA; CDR3 protein: CASSLDGGGRYEQYF; CDR3 DNA: TGTGCCAGCAGCTTAGATGGCGGGGGAAGGTACGAGCAGTACTTC
J gene: TRBJ2-2; V gene: TRBV6-9; D gene: NA; clone size: NA; CDR3 protein: CARPDSLNTGELFF; CDR3 DNA: TGTGCCAGGCCCGACTCGCTTAACACCGGGGAGCTGTTTTTT
J gene: TRBJ1-1; V gene: TRBV7-9; D gene: NA; clone size: NA; CDR3 protein: CASSQLGGSFF; CDR3 DNA: TGTGCCAGCAGCCAGCTGGGGGGGTCTTTCTTT
J gene: TRBJ2-2; V gene: TRBV28; D gene: TRBD1; clone size: NA; CDR3 protein: CASSFPGTGGGELFF; CDR3 DNA: TGTGCCAGCAGTTTCCCCGGGACAGGGGGCGGGGAGCTGTTTTTT
J gene: TRBJ2-1; V gene: TRBV30; D gene: TRBD2; clone size: NA; CDR3 protein: CACNRGGFNEQFF; CDR3 DNA: TGTGCCTGCAATCGGGGGGGATTCAATGAGCAGTTCTTC
J gene: TRBJ2-7; V gene: TRBV7-2; D gene: TRBD2; clone size: NA; CDR3 protein: CASSLVGGRAGEQYF; CDR3 DNA: TGTGCCAGCAGCTTAGTGGGCGGGAGGGCCGGAGAGCAGTACTTC
J gene: TRBJ2-3; V gene: TRBV2; D gene: TRBD2; clone size: NA; CDR3 protein: CASRGTSGPTDTQYF; CDR3 DNA: TGTGCCAGCAGGGGGACTAGCGGTCCCACAGATACGCAGTATTTT
J gene: TRBJ1-1; V gene: TRBV6-5; D gene: TRBD1; clone size: NA; CDR3 protein: CASSSAGTGYTEAFF; CDR3 DNA: TGTGCCAGCAGCTCTGCCGGGACAGGATACACTGAAGCTTTCTTT
J gene: TRBJ1-1; V gene: TRBV19; D gene: NA; clone size: NA; CDR3 protein: CASSVGPGWAEAFF; CDR3 DNA: TGTGCCAGTAGTGTCGGCCCAGGGTGGGCTGAAGCTTTCTTT
J gene: TRBJ1-6; V gene: TRBV28; D gene: NA; clone size: NA; CDR3 protein: CASSLWGHGSPLHF; CDR3 DNA: TGTGCCAGCAGTTTATGGGGGCACGGGTCACCCCTCCACTTT
J gene: TRBJ2-5; V gene: TRBV10-3; D gene: NA; clone size: NA; CDR3 protein: CAISDLGAPISGVLVQETQYF; CDR3 DNA: TGTGCCATCAGTGACCTTGGGGCTCCGATTTCAGGGGTCTTAGTCCAAGAGACCCAGTACTTC
J gene: TRBJ2-7; V gene: TRBV28; D gene: NA; clone size: once; CDR3 protein: CASSQTYEQYF; CDR3 DNA: TGTGCCAGCAGCCAGACCTACGAGCAGTACTTC
J gene: TRBJ2-2; V gene: TRBV7-2; D gene: NA; clone size: NA; CDR3 protein: CASSPRLRDTGELFF; CDR3 DNA: TGTGCCAGCAGCCCTAGGCTCAGGGACACCGGGGAGCTGTTTTTT
J gene: TRBJ2-7; V gene: TRBV7-2; D gene: NA; clone size: NA; CDR3 protein: CASSPRVIRDEQYF; CDR3 DNA: TGTGCCAGCAGCCCCAGGGTCATTAGGGACGAGCAGTACTTC
J gene: TRBJ1-1; V gene: TRBV19; D gene: NA; clone size: NA; CDR3 protein: CASRPTGPNTEAFF; CDR3 DNA: TGTGCCAGCCGACCGACAGGACCGAACACTGAAGCTTTCTTT
J gene: TRBJ1-6; V gene: TRBV30; D gene: TRBD1; clone size: NA; CDR3 protein: CAWSPWTGRGLNSPLHF; CDR3 DNA: TGTGCCTGGAGTCCCTGGACAGGGAGAGGCCTTAATTCACCCCTCCACTTT
J gene: TRBJ2-1; V gene: TRBV28; D gene: NA; clone size: NA; CDR3 protein: CASSDYGIPSEQFF; CDR3 DNA: TGTGCCAGCAGCGATTACGGGATCCCCAGTGAGCAGTTCTTC
J gene: TRBJ2-5; V gene: TRBV5-1; D gene: NA; clone size: few; CDR3 protein: CASGRETQYF; CDR3 DNA: TGCGCCAGCGGGCGAGAGACCCAGTACTTC